This TCR beta chain was sequenced during a study of blood T cell repertoires in COVID-19. For the study at large: Material from acute and convalescent COVID-19 was sourced from the United States, Italy and Spain.

Per the original data handling: Estimation of nucleated cell counts was performed using reference gene primer amplification. TCRdb's table, derived via immunoSEQ multiplex PCR, lists solely in-frame clones and lacks some. The V and J calls and clone size were taken over from that table, and D and trimming were inferred from the DNA. This sample yields approximately 250,000 clones, of which 86% are seen a single time; approximately 9% belongs to the top ten. This CDR3 region has 14 residues. V was clipped by 5 bases and J by 5 bases; unmatched bases: 7. The germline gives CDR1 SGHTA, CDR2 FQGTGA. The chain joins TRBV7-3 to TRBJ2-5; 8 nucleotides match TRBD1. Input material: peripheral blood. This sequence was found in a middle-aged man with active or convalescent COVID-19. CDR3 protein: CASSPSGGGETQYF. In DNA, the CDR3 is TGTGCCAGCAGCCCCTCAGGGGGCGGCGAGACCCAGTACTTC.